This T cell receptor (beta chain) was sequenced during a study of blood T cell repertoires in COVID-19. The CDR3 consists of 12 residues. V lost 0 bases and J 7 bases, leaving 4 bases between the germline ends. Germline CDR1 is LGHNA and CDR2 is YNFKEQ. Repertoires were generated with immunoSEQ multiplex PCR, while TCRdb's copy carries only in-frame clones and drops some. The table has roughly 200,000 clones, about 83% seen once. The rearrangement links TRBV4-2 to TRBJ2-1; D gene unclear. Source material: peripheral blood. The source is a man aged 35 to 55 with active or convalescent COVID-19. The CDR3 protein is CASSQDSNEQFF. CDR3 nucleotide sequence: TGTGCCAGCAGCCAAGATAGTAATGAGCAGTTCTTC.